Listed here are 29 T cell receptor beta chains from one sample, sequenced in a study of blood T cells in healthy people across ages. A second PCR, run for about 7 to 11 cycles, used a sample-barcoded 5' primer plus a J-beta primer mix. Each CDR3 protein is one row after TCRdb ran MiXCR on the 5' RACE reads. The table has roughly 700,000 distinct CDR3 sequences, approximately 29% seen once. The source material was blood. The receptors originated from a woman aged 80 or over in good health.

This clonotype was seen more than once but under ten times. The gene calls are TRBV4-1 and TRBJ1-5; D may be TRBD1 (5 bases). The V end lost 0 bases, the J end lost 0 bases, and 12 bases lay between the germline ends. Germline V CDR1 and CDR2: MGHRA, YSYEKL. The length of the CDR3 is 17 residues. The CDR3 nucleotides read TGCGCCAGCAGCCAAGACCGAGACAGCAATAGCAATCAGCCCCAGCATTTT. Its translation: CASSQDRDSNSNQPQHF.

This clonotype was counted many times. This sequence joins TRBV14 and TRBJ2-7, with D possibly being TRBD2 (7 bases). Between the trimmed V and J ends, which lost 2 bases and 7 bases, there was a span of 24 bases. The CDR3 contains 17 residues. Germline lookup yields CDR1 SGHDN and CDR2 FVKESK. The CDR3 DNA sequence: TGTGCCAGCAGCCAAAAAAACGGGCGGGGGCCGGTGAGGGAGCAGTACTTC. Its translation is CASSQKNGRGPVREQYF. The full variable domain, in which reference TRBV14 and TRBJ2-7 provide the parts outside the CDR3, is EAGVTQFPSHSVIEKGQTVTLRCDPISGHDNLYWYRRVMGKEIKFLLHFVKESKQDESGMPNNRFLAERTGGTYSTLKVQPAELEDSGVYFCASSQKNGRGPVREQYFGPGTRLTVT.

This clonotype was recorded many times. This rearrangement joins TRBV7-9 to TRBJ1-1; D unresolved. Germline CDR1 is SEHNR and CDR2 is FQNEAQ (reference sequence). V gave up 4 bases and J gave up 11 bases, with 11 bases separating them. The CDR3 consists of 11 residues. This CDR3 is CASSSSDWAFF. CDR3 coding DNA: TGTGCCAGCAGCTCGTCCGATTGGGCTTTCTTT.

Details on this clonotype: A read error is possible here, since a much larger clone lies one base away. This chain joins TRBV5-1 and TRBJ2-5; D ambiguous. This CDR3 is built from 14 residues. V lost 3 bases, J lost 5 bases, and 14 bases lay in between. CDR1 and CDR2 from the germline V gene are SGHRS and YFSETQ. The CDR3 coding sequence is TGCGCCAGCAGCTGGGCCTCTTCGAGGGAGACCCAGTACTTC. It translates to CASSWASSRETQYF.

Notes on this clonotype: One end of the junction does not line up with germline, which may come from a read error. The CDR3 nucleotides are TGCGGCGTTCGGCCAGGGGGGGCCTACGAGCAGGACTTC. Its protein is CGVRPGGAYEQDF. This chain links TRBV29-1 with TRBJ2-1; D might be TRBD1 or TRBD2, each matching 7 bases. This CDR3 contains 13 residues. CDR1 SQVTM and CDR2 ANQGSEA come from the germline V gene.

To note about this clonotype: The conserved phenylalanine or tryptophan is not found at the CDR3 terminus, so this likely reflects a read error. CDR3 protein: CASSRTDKEKLFC. In DNA form, the CDR3 reads TGTGCCAGCAGTAGGACGGACAAGGAAAAACTGTTTTGT. The chain has TRBV6-6 and TRBJ1-4, with D perhaps TRBD1 (5 bases). The CDR3 contains 13 residues. The V end was cut by 5 bases, the J end by 8 bases, with 12 bases between. Looked up from germline, CDR1 is MNHNY and CDR2 is SVGAGI (reference sequence).

This clonotype was seen repeatedly, ten times or more. The chain is built from TRBV20-1 and TRBJ2-1; 12 bases align to TRBD2. The V gene end was trimmed by 0 bases and the J gene end by 8 bases; junction bases not matched to a gene: 5. Germline assignment: CDR1 DFQATT and CDR2 SNEGSKA (reference sequence). This CDR3 region has 15 residues. The CDR3 protein is CSARDKLAGGDEQFF. CDR3 DNA sequence: TGCAGTGCTAGAGATAAACTAGCGGGGGGTGATGAGCAGTTCTTC.

The chain employs TRBV7-2 and TRBJ2-7; 10 bases map to TRBD1. V was clipped by 0 bases and J by 0 bases; unmatched bases: 5. The germline V gene encodes CDR1 SGHTA and CDR2 FQGNSA. The CDR3 sequence is 17 residues long. The CDR3 DNA reads TGTGCCAGCAGCTTAGCATGGACAGGGGGGAACTCCTACGAGCAGTACTTC. This sequence encodes CASSLAWTGGNSYEQYF.

This rearrangement joins TRBV20-1 to TRBJ1-5; no reliable D call. Germline V gives CDR1 DFQATT, CDR2 SNEGSKA (reference sequence). Trimming removed 1 base from V and 1 base from J, with 11 bases in between. The CDR3 loop spans 15 amino acids. CDR3: CSARASGRSNQPQHF. The CDR3 DNA reads TGCAGTGCTAGAGCTAGTGGTCGAAGCAATCAGCCCCAGCATTTT.

A word on this clonotype: Germline is not matched at one junction end, which may reflect a read error. This rearrangement joins TRBV12-3 or TRBV12-4 to TRBJ2-3; D is unclear. This CDR3 has 14 amino acids. The CDR3 sequence: CASRPTQIADTQYF. CDR3 DNA sequence: TGTGCCAGCAGACCGACACAGATCGCAGATACGCAATATTTT.

In this sample, this clonotype turned up many times. The chain has TRBV11-2 and TRBJ2-7; TRBD1 agrees at 8 bases. From germline, CDR1 is SGHAT and CDR2 FQNNGV. V was pared by 5 bases and J by 3 bases, with 9 bases of the junction left unmatched. The CDR3 spans 15 residues. The CDR3 sequence: CASSQLRGRGYEQYF. Written as DNA, the CDR3 is TGTGCCAGCAGCCAACTCAGGGGGCGCGGCTACGAGCAGTACTTC. Drawing the rest from reference TRBV11-2 and TRBJ2-7, the complete variable domain is EAGVAQSPRYKIIEKRQSVAFWCNPISGHATLYWYQQILGQGPKLLIQFQNNGVVDDSQLPKDRFSAERLKGVDSTLKIQPAKLEDSAVYLCASSQLRGRGYEQYFGPGTRLTVT.

In this sample, this clonotype turned up many times. This chain joins TRBV12-3 or TRBV12-4 and TRBJ2-7, with TRBD2 as a possible D gene (6 bases). Trimming shortened V by 6 bases and J by 2 bases, and 11 bases separated the two germline ends. The CDR3 has 13 amino acids. The CDR3 bases are TGTGCCAGCAGGGGGACTGTCCCCTACGAGCAGTACTTC. It translates to CASRGTVPYEQYF.

In this sample, this clonotype turned up many times. The chain combines TRBV6-6 with TRBJ2-4, with a possible D match to TRBD2 (6 bases). CDR1 is MNHNY, CDR2 SVGAGI, per germline (reference sequence). Trimming took off 5 bases at V and 2 bases at J, with 10 bases between the two ends. The CDR3 runs to 14 residues. The CDR3, as DNA: TGTGCCAGCAGTCGCGGGGACCCCAAAAACATTCAGTACTTC. Its translation is CASSRGDPKNIQYF.

The J gene is TRBJ2-3, the V gene TRBV11-2; TRBD1 might be the D (5 bases). Germline V gene data show CDR1 as SGHAT and CDR2 as FQNNGV. CDR3 length: 17 residues. The V gene lost 6 bases and the J gene lost 6 bases, with 25 bases spanning the gap. CDR3 DNA: TGTGCCAGCAGTAGATGGCAGGGTCATGGAAACACGGATACGCAGTATTTT. Amino acid sequence: CASSRWQGHGNTDTQYF.

This clonotype was picked up one time. Relative to the germline gene, one junction end is altered; a read error may explain this. V gene TRBV12-3 or TRBV12-4 combines with J gene TRBJ2-2; 7 bases map to TRBD2. This CDR3 is 12 amino acids long. The CDR3 DNA sequence: TGTGCCAGCAGTTCCCTGAGCGGGGAGCGGTTTTTT. Translation: CASSSLSGERFF.

Turning to this clonotype: This may arise from a read error, as a much more abundant clone is one base away. V and J are TRBV4-2 and TRBJ1-6; 7 nucleotides agree with TRBD1. Germline CDR1 is LGHNA and CDR2 is YNFKEQ. This CDR3 has 15 residues. J lost 8 bases, V lost 3 bases, and 7 bases had no gene match. The CDR3 DNA reads as TGTGCCAGCAGCCAGGAAACAGGGGTTGATTCACCCCTCCACTTT. It encodes CASSQETGVDSPLHF.

On this clonotype itself: A much bigger clone sits one base away, suggesting this may be a read error. The V and J genes are TRBV6-2 or TRBV6-3 and TRBJ1-1; D unresolved. Germline V CDR1 and CDR2: MNHEY, SVGEGT. CDR3 size: 13 residues. With 7 bases removed from V and 7 bases from J, the gap between germline ends came to 16 bases. CDR3 protein: CASTESGPIEAFF. The DNA of the CDR3 is TGTGCCAGCACTGAGAGTGGGCCCATTGAAGCTTTCTTT.

This clonotype was observed many times. The rearrangement joins TRBV7-2 to TRBJ1-2, with D uncertain. Trimming left V 0 bases short and J 2 bases short, with 4 bases between. This CDR3 comprises 13 residues. Germline V lookup: CDR1 SGHTA, CDR2 FQGNSA. The CDR3 DNA follows: TGTGCCAGCAGCTTAGCCTCAAACTATGGCTACACCTTC. As protein: CASSLASNYGYTF. The full variable domain, rest sourced from reference TRBV7-2 and TRBJ1-2, is GAGVSQSPSNKVTEKGKDVELRCDPISGHTALYWYRQSLGQGLEFLIYFQGNSAPDKSGLPSDRFSAERTGGSVSTLTIQRTQQEDSAVYLCASSLASNYGYTFGSGTRLTVV.

A word on this clonotype: It may be a read error: a sequence one base away is much more abundant. This rearrangement joins TRBV18 to TRBJ2-7; D is unclear. Germline V gene lookup returns CDR1 KGHSH and CDR2 LQKENI. CDR3 length: 11 amino acids. V lost 4 bases to trimming and J lost 5 bases, with 6 bases between them. As DNA, the CDR3 is TGTGCCAGCTCACTAAAGGACGAGCAGTACTTC. Its translation: CASSLKDEQYF.

The rearrangement uses TRBV27 and TRBJ1-4, with TRBD1 as a possible D gene (5 bases). The CDR3 runs to 14 residues. The ends were cut back, 3 bases at V and 8 bases at J, with 13 bases in the middle. Per germline, CDR1 MNHEY and CDR2 SMNVEV (reference sequence). The CDR3 loop is CASSFKQRGEKLFF. The CDR3 nucleotides read TGTGCCAGCAGTTTTAAACAGAGGGGCGAAAAACTGTTTTTT.

DNA of the CDR3: TGTGCCACCAGCATCCGGGACAGGGTCGAAAAACTGTTTTTT. This codes for CATSIRDRVEKLFF. The J gene is TRBJ1-4, the V gene TRBV15, with 9 bases fitting TRBD1. Germline V CDR1 and CDR2: LNHNV, YYDKDF (reference sequence). The V gene end was trimmed by 4 bases and the J gene end by 8 bases; junction bases not matched to a gene: 5. This CDR3 comprises 14 residues. Based on the CDR3 plus reference TRBV15 and TRBJ1-4, the full variable domain is DAMVIQNPRYQVTQFGKPVTLSCSQTLNHNVMYWYQQKSSQAPKLLFHYYDKDFNNEADTPDNFQSRRPNTSFCFLDIRSPGLGDTAMYLCATSIRDRVEKLFFGSGTQLSVL.

This clonotype was seen ten or more times. This chain links TRBV6-2 or TRBV6-3 with TRBJ2-1; 8 bases match TRBD1. The length of the CDR3 is 14 residues. Germline CDR1 is MNHEY and CDR2 is SVGEGT. The trim removed 5 bases at V and 5 bases at J, leaving 5 bases unmatched. DNA for the CDR3: TGTGCCAGCAGTCGGTCAGGGGGCCACAATGAGCAGTTCTTC. Its protein is CASSRSGGHNEQFF.

This clonotype occurred many times. The chain recombines TRBV4-1 with TRBJ2-3; unclear D gene. Germline CDR1 reads MGHRA; CDR2 reads YSYEKL. The germline V and J ends were trimmed by 0 bases and 11 bases, with 15 bases remaining between them. This CDR3 region has 14 residues. As DNA, the CDR3 is TGCGCCAGCAGCCAAGATCTTCGGAATCAGGTGCAGTATTTT. Protein: CASSQDLRNQVQYF.

This clonotype was detected many times. This chain links TRBV5-1 with TRBJ2-3; a possible D gene is TRBD2 (5 bases). Germline V gene sequence: CDR1 SGHRS, CDR2 YFSETQ. This CDR3 contains 15 residues. Trimming removed 2 bases at V and 3 bases at J, with 13 bases between. The CDR3 DNA reads as TGCGCCAGCAGCTTCCAGGCGGGCCGGACAGATACGCAGTATTTT. Protein product: CASSFQAGRTDTQYF.

The chain employs TRBV7-2 and TRBJ2-7; 9 bases line up with TRBD1. The ends lost 4 bases at V and 7 bases at J; junction bases unmatched: 8. Germline V gene data show CDR1 as SGHTA and CDR2 as FQGNSA. This CDR3 has 14 residues. The CDR3 reads CASSSGTGQDEQYF. The CDR3 DNA is TGTGCCAGCAGCTCCGGGACAGGGCAGGATGAGCAGTACTTC.

This clonotype appeared many times. The rearrangement links TRBV28 to TRBJ2-4; the D gene is possibly TRBD2 (7 bases). Germline CDR1 is MDHEN and CDR2 is SYDVKM. This CDR3 comprises 12 residues. The V end was cut by 10 bases, the J end by 6 bases, with 13 bases between. DNA for the CDR3: TGTGCCATTAGGGGAGGGGGAAACATTCAGTACTTC. It is translated as CAIRGGGNIQYF.

There are many counts of this clonotype. This chain connects TRBV7-2 to TRBJ2-7; 11 nucleotides agree with TRBD1. The CDR3 runs 13 residues. The V gene's germline CDR1 is SGHTA and CDR2 FQGNSA. Trimming took 5 bases from V and 4 from J; bases not matched to a gene: 1. The CDR3 DNA reads as TGTGCCAGCAGCGGGGACAGGGGGTACGAGCAGTACTTC. Amino acid sequence: CASSGDRGYEQYF.

Of note for this clonotype: This may be a read error, as it is one base from a much larger clone. The CDR3 DNA reads TGTGCCAACAGGGCCTATGATAGATGGGGCTACACCTTC. Amino acids: CANRAYDRWGYTF. The V call is TRBV27, the J call TRBJ1-2; D possibly corresponds to TRBD1 (6 bases). This CDR3 is 13 amino acids long. CDR1 and CDR2 (germline): MNHEY, SMNVEV (reference sequence). The V end was cut by 10 bases, the J end by 8 bases, with 20 bases between.

This sequence joins TRBV2 and TRBJ2-2, with D maybe TRBD2 (6 bases). Germline V gene sequence: CDR1 SNHLY, CDR2 FYNNEI. CDR3 length equals 16 residues. The germline V and J ends were trimmed by 6 bases and 1 base, with 15 bases remaining between them. In DNA, the CDR3 is TGTGCCAGCAGGCGTCAGGGAGGCGGGAACACCGGGGAGCTGTTTTTT. It is translated as CASRRQGGGNTGELFF.